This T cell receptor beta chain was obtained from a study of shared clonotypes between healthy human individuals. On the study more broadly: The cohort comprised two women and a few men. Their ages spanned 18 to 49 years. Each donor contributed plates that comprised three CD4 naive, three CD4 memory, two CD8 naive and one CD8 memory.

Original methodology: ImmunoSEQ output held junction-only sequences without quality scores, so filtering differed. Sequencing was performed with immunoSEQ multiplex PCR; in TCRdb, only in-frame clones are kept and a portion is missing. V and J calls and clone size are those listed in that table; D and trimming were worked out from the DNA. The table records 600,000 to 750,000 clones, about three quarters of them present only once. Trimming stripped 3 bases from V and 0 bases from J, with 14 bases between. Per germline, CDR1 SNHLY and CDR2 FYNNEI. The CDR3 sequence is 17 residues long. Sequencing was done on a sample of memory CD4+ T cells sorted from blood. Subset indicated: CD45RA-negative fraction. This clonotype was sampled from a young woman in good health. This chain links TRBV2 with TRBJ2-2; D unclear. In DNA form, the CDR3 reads TGTGCCAGCAGTGAGAAGTTTGGCGGAGCGAACACCGGGGAGCTGTTTTTT. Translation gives CASSEKFGGANTGELFF.